These T cell receptor beta chains were read from a single sample in a study of T-cell reconstitution after alpha-beta-depleted transplantation in children. TCRdb reprocessed the PCR reads via MiXCR and lists one record per CDR3 protein. The sample records around 580,000 distinct CDR3 sequences, approximately 30% being singletons. Material: PBMCs, obtained before TCRalphabeta/CD19-depleted stem cell transplant. These TCRs come from a boy under three years old with Wiskott-Aldrich syndrome, due to receive a stem cell transplant. Each CDR3 is given with its conserved first and last residue. D genes are given only for firm matches. Clone size, where shown, is once, few, many, or a class for clones that have expanded.

V: TRBV5-1; D: TRBD2; size: many; J: TRBJ2-3; CDR3: CASSLELAGDTQYF; DNA: TGCGCCAGCAGCTTGGAACTAGCGGGAGATACGCAGTATTTT
V: TRBV12-3/TRBV12-4; D: .; size: .; J: TRBJ2-1; CDR3: CASSLRGGKGIF; DNA: TGTGCCAGCAGTTTGCGGGGCGGAAAAGGGATCTTC
V: TRBV5-1; D: .; size: few; J: TRBJ2-1; CDR3: CASSFRDFPYNEQFF; DNA: TGCGCCAGCAGCTTCCGGGACTTTCCCTACAATGAGCAGTTCTTC
V: TRBV5-1; D: TRBD2; size: .; J: TRBJ2-1; CDR3: CASSSGLAGGNGNEQFF; DNA: TGCGCCAGCAGCTCGGGACTAGCGGGAGGGAATGGTAATGAGCAGTTCTTC
V: TRBV5-1; D: .; size: .; J: TRBJ2-3; CDR3: CASRPWTGTDTQYF; DNA: TGCGCCAGCAGACCGTGGACAGGCACAGATACGCAGTATTTT
V: TRBV20-1; D: .; size: few; J: TRBJ2-5; CDR3: CSARLATETQYF; DNA: TGCAGTGCTAGACTAGCGACCGAGACCCAGTACTTC
V: TRBV7-2; D: .; size: .; J: TRBJ2-1; CDR3: CASSLAGAGRKLYNEQFF; DNA: TGTGCCAGCAGCTTAGCTGGGGCGGGGCGAAAACTCTACAATGAGCAGTTCTTC
V: TRBV27; D: .; size: few; J: TRBJ1-1; CDR3: CASSLAGTTEAFF; DNA: TGTGCCAGCAGTTTAGCCGGGACCACTGAAGCTTTCTTT
V: TRBV6-5; D: .; size: few; J: TRBJ2-1; CDR3: CASSYSGLYSEGSYNEQFF; DNA: TGTGCCAGCAGTTACTCGGGACTCTACTCTGAGGGCTCCTACAATGAGCAGTTCTTC
V: TRBV9; D: .; size: few; J: TRBJ2-7; CDR3: CASSVGASSYEQYF; DNA: TGTGCCAGCAGCGTGGGGGCCAGCTCCTACGAGCAGTACTTC
V: TRBV12-3/TRBV12-4; D: TRBD2; size: .; J: TRBJ2-7; CDR3: CASSLRLAGGHEQYF; DNA: TGTGCCAGCAGTTTACGACTAGCGGGAGGTCACGAGCAGTACTTC
V: TRBV7-3; D: .; size: few; J: TRBJ2-2; CDR3: CASSSPVTGELFF; DNA: TGTGCCAGCAGCTCCCCGGTAACCGGGGAGCTGTTTTTT
V: TRBV2; D: .; size: .; J: TRBJ2-1; CDR3: CASSEGLTRPAPYNEQFF; DNA: TGTGCCAGCAGTGAAGGGCTAACTAGGCCTGCCCCATACAATGAGCAGTTCTTC
V: TRBV5-5; D: TRBD1; size: .; J: TRBJ2-5; CDR3: CASSPTRQGSETQYF; DNA: TGTGCCAGCAGCCCGACGCGACAGGGATCAGAGACCCAGTACTTC
V: TRBV15; D: TRBD2; size: .; J: TRBJ2-7; CDR3: CATSRVAGLQYF; DNA: TGTGCCACCAGCAGAGTAGCGGGGCTCCAGTACTTC
V: TRBV28; D: .; size: .; J: TRBJ2-2; CDR3: CASGSELFF; DNA: TGTGCCAGCGGCTCTGAGCTGTTTTTT
V: TRBV9; D: .; size: .; J: TRBJ2-2; CDR3: CASSVRASVNSGELFF; DNA: TGTGCCAGCAGCGTACGGGCTAGCGTAAATTCCGGGGAGCTGTTTTTT
V: TRBV12-3/TRBV12-4; D: TRBD2; size: many; J: TRBJ2-7; CDR3: CASSRTSGPYEQYF; DNA: TGCGCCAGCAGCCGGACTAGCGGCCCCTACGAGCAGTACTTC
V: TRBV12-3/TRBV12-4; D: .; size: few; J: TRBJ1-2; CDR3: CASSPFPGYGYTF; DNA: TGTGCCAGCAGTCCTTTCCCCGGCTATGGCTACACCTTC
V: TRBV11-1; D: .; size: .; J: TRBJ1-6; CDR3: CASSLSPAQPLHF; DNA: TGTGCCAGCAGCTTATCCCCAGCCCAACCCCTCCACTTT
V: TRBV5-1; D: .; size: many; J: TRBJ2-1; CDR3: CASSLASYNEQFF; DNA: TGCGCCAGCAGCTTGGCCTCCTACAATGAGCAGTTCTTC
V: TRBV9; D: .; size: .; J: TRBJ1-5; CDR3: CASSVGVGFGQPQHF; DNA: TGTGCCAGCAGCGTAGGGGTAGGGTTTGGTCAGCCCCAGCATTTT
V: TRBV20-1; D: TRBD2; size: .; J: TRBJ2-7; CDR3: CSVPGLTYYEQYF; DNA: TGCAGTGTGCCGGGACTAACATACTACGAGCAGTACTTC
V: TRBV7-2; D: .; size: .; J: TRBJ1-3; CDR3: CASSLIGRSSGNTIYF; DNA: TGTGCCAGCAGCTTAATCGGCCGATCCTCTGGAAACACCATATATTTT
V: TRBV5-1; D: .; size: .; J: TRBJ1-1; CDR3: CASSLSLSREAFF; DNA: TGCGCCAGCAGCCTAAGTTTGAGTCGTGAAGCTTTCTTT
V: TRBV18; D: .; size: few; J: TRBJ1-5; CDR3: CASSPGTSQPQHF; DNA: TGTGCCAGCTCACCGGGGACATCTCAGCCCCAGCATTTT
V: TRBV12-3/TRBV12-4; D: TRBD1; size: .; J: TRBJ2-1; CDR3: CASWDRGSEQFF; DNA: TGTGCCAGCTGGGACAGGGGGTCTGAGCAGTTCTTC
V: TRBV2; D: TRBD2; size: few; J: TRBJ2-7; CDR3: CASSPALLAGVNYEQYF; DNA: TGTGCCAGCAGTCCAGCTCTCCTAGCGGGAGTTAACTACGAGCAGTACTTC
V: TRBV29-1; D: .; size: few; J: TRBJ1-5; CDR3: CSVEVGVGQPQHF; DNA: TGCAGCGTTGAAGTGGGGGTGGGTCAGCCCCAGCATTTT
V: TRBV3-1; D: TRBD1; size: few; J: TRBJ1-6; CDR3: CASSQEAGGNSPLHF; DNA: TGTGCCAGCAGCCAAGAGGCAGGGGGCAATTCACCCCTCCACTTT
V: TRBV20-1; D: .; size: .; J: TRBJ1-2; CDR3: CSASHVVGYGYTF; DNA: TGCAGTGCTAGCCATGTTGTAGGCTATGGCTACACCTTC
V: TRBV12-3/TRBV12-4; D: .; size: .; J: TRBJ1-5; CDR3: CASSEASQFSPQHF; DNA: TGTGCCAGCAGTGAAGCTTCACAATTTTCGCCCCAGCATTTT
V: TRBV7-2; D: TRBD1; size: .; J: TRBJ1-3; CDR3: CASSSRDSLGNTIYF; DNA: TGTGCCAGCAGCTCCCGGGACAGTCTAGGAAACACCATATATTTT
V: TRBV12-3/TRBV12-4; D: .; size: .; J: TRBJ1-1; CDR3: CASRSLGQSEAFF; DNA: TGTGCCAGCAGAAGTCTGGGACAATCTGAAGCTTTCTTT
V: TRBV9; D: TRBD1; size: .; J: TRBJ1-2; CDR3: CASEDRVGGYTF; DNA: TGTGCCAGCGAGGACAGGGTCGGTGGCTACACCTTC
V: TRBV6-8; D: .; size: .; J: TRBJ2-1; CDR3: CASGPGASGNEQFF; DNA: TGTGCCAGTGGACCAGGGGCCTCCGGGAATGAGCAGTTCTTC
V: TRBV5-6; D: .; size: .; J: TRBJ2-7; CDR3: CASSSILESPEQYF; DNA: TGTGCCAGCAGCTCGATATTAGAAAGCCCCGAGCAGTACTTC
V: TRBV19; D: .; size: few; J: TRBJ1-1; CDR3: CASSISVNTEAFF; DNA: TGTGCCAGTAGTATATCAGTAAACACTGAAGCTTTCTTT
V: TRBV7-2; D: .; size: .; J: TRBJ1-2; CDR3: CASSLWGSKRGYTF; DNA: TGTGCCAGCAGCTTATGGGGGTCTAAGAGGGGCTACACCTTC
V: TRBV5-1; D: .; size: few; J: TRBJ2-2; CDR3: CASSLAGKGPGELFF; DNA: TGCGCCAGCAGCTTGGCGGGGAAGGGTCCCGGGGAGCTGTTTTTT
V: TRBV7-6; D: .; size: .; J: TRBJ2-2; CDR3: CASRQGGSGELFF; DNA: TGTGCCAGCCGGCAGGGAGGATCCGGGGAGCTGTTTTTT
V: TRBV5-5; D: .; size: .; J: TRBJ2-7; CDR3: CASSARDIPAYEQYF; DNA: TGTGCCAGCAGCGCCCGGGACATCCCGGCCTACGAGCAGTACTTC
V: TRBV11-2; D: TRBD1; size: .; J: TRBJ2-1; CDR3: CASRWTGGYYNEQFF; DNA: TGTGCCAGCAGGTGGACAGGGGGCTACTACAATGAGCAGTTCTTC
V: TRBV5-1; D: .; size: .; J: TRBJ2-5; CDR3: CASSLVRTGGGIDQETQYF; DNA: TGCGCCAGCAGCTTGGTTCGAACGGGGGGCGGAATTGACCAAGAGACCCAGTACTTC
V: TRBV6-1; D: .; size: .; J: TRBJ2-1; CDR3: CASSQAHGSYNEQFF; DNA: TGTGCCAGCAGCCAAGCTCATGGCTCCTACAATGAGCAGTTCTTC